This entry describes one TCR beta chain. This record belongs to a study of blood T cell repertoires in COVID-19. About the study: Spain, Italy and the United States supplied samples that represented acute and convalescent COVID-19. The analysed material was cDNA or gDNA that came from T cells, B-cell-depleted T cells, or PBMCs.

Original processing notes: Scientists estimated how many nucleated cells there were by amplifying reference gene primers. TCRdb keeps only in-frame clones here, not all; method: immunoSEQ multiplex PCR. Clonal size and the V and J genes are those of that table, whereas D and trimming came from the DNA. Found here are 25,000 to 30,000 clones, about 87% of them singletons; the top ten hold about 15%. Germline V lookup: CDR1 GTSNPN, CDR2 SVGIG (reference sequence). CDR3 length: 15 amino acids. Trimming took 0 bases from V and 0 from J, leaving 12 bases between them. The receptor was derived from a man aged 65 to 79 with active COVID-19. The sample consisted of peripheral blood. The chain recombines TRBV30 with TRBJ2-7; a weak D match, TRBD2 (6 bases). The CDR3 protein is CAWSVGGGFSYEQYF. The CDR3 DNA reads TGTGCCTGGAGTGTAGGTGGGGGGTTCTCCTACGAGCAGTACTTC.